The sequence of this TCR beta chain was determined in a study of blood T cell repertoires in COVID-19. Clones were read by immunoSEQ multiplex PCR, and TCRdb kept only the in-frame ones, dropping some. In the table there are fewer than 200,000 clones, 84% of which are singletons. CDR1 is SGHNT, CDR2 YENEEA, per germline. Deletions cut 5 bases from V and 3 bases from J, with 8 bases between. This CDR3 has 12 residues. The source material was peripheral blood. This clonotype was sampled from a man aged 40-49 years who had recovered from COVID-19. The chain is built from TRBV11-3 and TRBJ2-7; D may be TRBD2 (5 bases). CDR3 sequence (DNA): TGTGCCAGCAGCCCCCGGGACTACGAGCAGTACTTC. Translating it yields CASSPRDYEQYF.